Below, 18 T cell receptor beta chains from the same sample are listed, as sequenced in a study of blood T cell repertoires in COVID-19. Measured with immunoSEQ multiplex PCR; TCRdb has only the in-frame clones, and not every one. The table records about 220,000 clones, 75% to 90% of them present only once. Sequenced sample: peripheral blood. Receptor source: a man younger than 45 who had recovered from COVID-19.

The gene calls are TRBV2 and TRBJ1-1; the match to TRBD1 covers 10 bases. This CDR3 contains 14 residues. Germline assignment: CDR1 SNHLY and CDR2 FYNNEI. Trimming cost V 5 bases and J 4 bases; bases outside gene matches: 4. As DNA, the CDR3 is TGTGCCAGCAGTCGACAGGGGGCGGGCACTGAAGCTTTCTTT. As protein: CASSRQGAGTEAFF.

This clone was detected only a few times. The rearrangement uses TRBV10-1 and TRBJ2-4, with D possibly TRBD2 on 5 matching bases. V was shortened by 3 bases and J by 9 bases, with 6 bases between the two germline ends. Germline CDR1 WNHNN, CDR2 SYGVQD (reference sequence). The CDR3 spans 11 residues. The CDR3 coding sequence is TGCGCCAGCAGTGACGGAGGCATTCAGTACTTC. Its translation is CASSDGGIQYF.

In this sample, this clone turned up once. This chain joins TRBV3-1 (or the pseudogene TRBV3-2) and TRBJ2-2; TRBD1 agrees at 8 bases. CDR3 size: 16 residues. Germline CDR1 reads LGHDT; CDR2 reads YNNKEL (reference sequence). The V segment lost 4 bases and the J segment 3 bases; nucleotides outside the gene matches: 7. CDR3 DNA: TGTGCCAGCAGCCTGATTAGGACAGGGTACACCGGGGAGCTGTTTTTT. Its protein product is CASSLIRTGYTGELFF.

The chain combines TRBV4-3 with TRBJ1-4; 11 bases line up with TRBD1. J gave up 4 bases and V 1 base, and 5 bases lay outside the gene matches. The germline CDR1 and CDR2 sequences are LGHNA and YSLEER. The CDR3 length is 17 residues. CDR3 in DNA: TGCGCCAGCAGCCAAGGGACAGGGGGCCCACGTAATGAAAAACTGTTTTTT. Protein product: CASSQGTGGPRNEKLFF.

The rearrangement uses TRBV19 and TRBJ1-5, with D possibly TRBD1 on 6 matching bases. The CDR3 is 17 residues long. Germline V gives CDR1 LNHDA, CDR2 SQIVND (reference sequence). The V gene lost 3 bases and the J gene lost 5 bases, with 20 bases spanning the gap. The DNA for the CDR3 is TGTGCCAGTAGTATCCTCCCATTGTCCAGGGGACATCAGCCCCAGCATTTT. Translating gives CASSILPLSRGHQPQHF.

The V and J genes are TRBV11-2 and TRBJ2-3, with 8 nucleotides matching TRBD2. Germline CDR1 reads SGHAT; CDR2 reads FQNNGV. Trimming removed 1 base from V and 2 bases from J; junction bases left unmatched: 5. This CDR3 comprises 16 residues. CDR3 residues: CASSLAGGTPTDTQYF. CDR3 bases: TGTGCCAGCAGCTTAGCGGGGGGGACTCCCACAGATACGCAGTATTTT.

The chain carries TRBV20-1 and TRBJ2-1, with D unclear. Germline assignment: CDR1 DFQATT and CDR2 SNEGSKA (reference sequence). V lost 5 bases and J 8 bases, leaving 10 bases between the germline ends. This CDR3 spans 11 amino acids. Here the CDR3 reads CSAPWLDEQFF. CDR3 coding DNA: TGCAGTGCTCCCTGGCTCGATGAGCAGTTCTTC.

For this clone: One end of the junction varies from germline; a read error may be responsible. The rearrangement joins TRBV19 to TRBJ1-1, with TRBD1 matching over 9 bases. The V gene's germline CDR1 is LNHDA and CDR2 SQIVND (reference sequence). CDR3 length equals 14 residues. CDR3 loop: CASSIGDRVTGAFF. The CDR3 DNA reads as TGTGCCAGTAGTATCGGGGACAGGGTTACTGGAGCTTTCTTT. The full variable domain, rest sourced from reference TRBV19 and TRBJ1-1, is DGGITQSPKYLFRKEGQNVTLSCEQNLNHDAMYWYRQDPGQGLRLIYYSQIVNDFQKGDIAEGYSVSREKKESFPLTVTSAQKNPTAFYLCASSIGDRVTGAFFGQGTRLTVV.

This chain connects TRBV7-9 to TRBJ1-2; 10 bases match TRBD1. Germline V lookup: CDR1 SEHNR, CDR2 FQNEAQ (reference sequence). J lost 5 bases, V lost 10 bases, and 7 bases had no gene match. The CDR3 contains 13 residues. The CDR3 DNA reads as TGTGCCATACCGACAGGGGGCCGTTATGGCTACACCTTC. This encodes CAIPTGGRYGYTF.

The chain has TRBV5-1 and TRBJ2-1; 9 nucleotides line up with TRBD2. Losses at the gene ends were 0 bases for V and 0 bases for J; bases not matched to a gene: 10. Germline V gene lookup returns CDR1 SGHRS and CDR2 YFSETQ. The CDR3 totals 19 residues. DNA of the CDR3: TGCGCCAGCAGCTTGGGGCGGGGGGGACTACTAACCTCCTACAATGAGCAGTTCTTC. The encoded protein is CASSLGRGGLLTSYNEQFF.

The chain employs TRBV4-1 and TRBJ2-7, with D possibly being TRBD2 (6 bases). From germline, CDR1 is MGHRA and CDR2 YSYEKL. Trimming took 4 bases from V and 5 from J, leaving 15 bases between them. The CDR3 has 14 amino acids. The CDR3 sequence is CASSLGQGGNEQYF. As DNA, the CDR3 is TGCGCCAGCAGCCTCGGGCAGGGAGGAAACGAGCAGTACTTC.

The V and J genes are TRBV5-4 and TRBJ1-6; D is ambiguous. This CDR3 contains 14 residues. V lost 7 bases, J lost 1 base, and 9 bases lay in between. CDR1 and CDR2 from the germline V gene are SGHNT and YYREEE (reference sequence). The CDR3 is CASHRESYNSPLHF. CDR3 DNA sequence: TGTGCCAGCCATCGGGAGTCCTATAATTCACCCCTCCACTTT.

Here the CDR3 DNA reads TGTGCCAGCAGTTACATCTCGGGTCAGCCCCAGCATTTT. Encoded protein: CASSYISGQPQHF. V and J are TRBV6-5 and TRBJ1-5; D uncertain. The CDR3 runs 13 residues. The V end lost 2 bases, the J end lost 6 bases, and 8 bases lay between the germline ends. Germline loops: CDR1 MNHEY, CDR2 SVGAGI.

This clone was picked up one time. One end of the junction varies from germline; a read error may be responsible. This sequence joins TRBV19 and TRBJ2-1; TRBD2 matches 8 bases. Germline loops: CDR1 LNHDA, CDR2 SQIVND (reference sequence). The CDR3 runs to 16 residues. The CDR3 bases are TGTGCCAGTAGCATCCTGGGAGCGGGGGAGTACATTGAGCAGTTCTTC. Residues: CASSILGAGEYIEQFF.

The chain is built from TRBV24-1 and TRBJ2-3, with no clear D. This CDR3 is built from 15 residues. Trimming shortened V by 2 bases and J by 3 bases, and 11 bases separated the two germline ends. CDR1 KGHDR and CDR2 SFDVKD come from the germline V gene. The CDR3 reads CATSDYVGLTDTQYF. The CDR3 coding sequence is TGTGCCACCAGTGATTACGTGGGCCTAACAGATACGCAGTATTTT.

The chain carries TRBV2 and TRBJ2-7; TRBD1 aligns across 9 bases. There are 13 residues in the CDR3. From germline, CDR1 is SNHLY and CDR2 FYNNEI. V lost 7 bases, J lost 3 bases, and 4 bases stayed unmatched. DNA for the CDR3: TGTGCCAGCACCCCGGGACAGGGCTACGAGCAGTACTTC. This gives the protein CASTPGQGYEQYF.

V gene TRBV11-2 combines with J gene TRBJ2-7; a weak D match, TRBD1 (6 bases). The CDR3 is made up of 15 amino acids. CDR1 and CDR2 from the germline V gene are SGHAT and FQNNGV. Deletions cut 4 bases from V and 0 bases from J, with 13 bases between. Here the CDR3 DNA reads TGTGCCAGCAGCTCCTCCGGGACATTCTCCTACGAGCAGTACTTC. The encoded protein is CASSSSGTFSYEQYF.

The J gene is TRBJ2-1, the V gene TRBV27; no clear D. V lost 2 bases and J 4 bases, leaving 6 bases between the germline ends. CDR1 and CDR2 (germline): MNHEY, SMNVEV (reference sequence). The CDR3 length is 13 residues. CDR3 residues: CASSLNTYNEQFF. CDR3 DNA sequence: TGTGCCAGCAGTTTAAACACGTACAATGAGCAGTTCTTC.